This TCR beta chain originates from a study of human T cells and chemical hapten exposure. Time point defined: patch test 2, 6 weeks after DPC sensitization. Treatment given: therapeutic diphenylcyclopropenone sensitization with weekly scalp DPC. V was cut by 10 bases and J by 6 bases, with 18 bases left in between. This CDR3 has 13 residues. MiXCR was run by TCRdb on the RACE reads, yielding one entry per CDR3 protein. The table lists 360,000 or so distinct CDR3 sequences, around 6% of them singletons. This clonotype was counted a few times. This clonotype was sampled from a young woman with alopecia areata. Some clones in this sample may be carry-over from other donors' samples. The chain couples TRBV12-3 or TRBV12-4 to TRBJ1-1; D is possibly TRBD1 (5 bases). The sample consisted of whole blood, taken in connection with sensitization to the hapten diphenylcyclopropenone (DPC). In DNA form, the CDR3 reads TGTGCCACCAGGGCTAGCGGGGTCGCTGAAGCTTTCTTT. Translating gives CATRASGVAEAFF.